These 17 T cell receptor beta chains came from one sample sequenced in a study of T cell changes during pregnancy in multiple sclerosis. The protocol was immunoSEQ multiplex PCR, while the TCRdb copy is restricted to in-frame clones and leaves out a portion. The table shows 55,000 to 80,000 clones, with 90% occurring only once. Material: peripheral blood, obtained after pregnancy. These receptor sequences come from a female donor in good health, enrolled as a control in a pregnancy study.

The V and J genes are TRBV27 and TRBJ1-5; D not certain. The CDR3 is made up of 12 amino acids. Trimming removed 5 bases at V and 4 bases at J, with 6 bases between. Germline loops: CDR1 MNHEY, CDR2 SMNVEV (reference sequence). CDR3 residues: CASSPLNQPQHF. The CDR3 DNA sequence: TGTGCCAGCAGTCCTTTGAATCAGCCCCAGCATTTT.

V gene TRBV27 combines with J gene TRBJ2-7; no reliable D call. The germline V gene encodes CDR1 MNHEY and CDR2 SMNVEV (reference sequence). Trimming cost V 8 bases and J 4 bases, with 18 bases left between them. CDR3 length: 14 residues. The CDR3 DNA reads as TGTGCCAGCGGCTGGGCTTCGAGCTTGTACGAGCAGTACTTC. Its protein product is CASGWASSLYEQYF.

The chain carries TRBV7-9 and TRBJ2-7; tentatively, D is TRBD1 (5 bases). Germline values: CDR1 SEHNR, CDR2 FQNEAQ (reference sequence). V lost 0 bases, J lost 2 bases, and 11 bases lay in between. CDR3 length: 15 amino acids. This CDR3 reads CASSLAPGRTYEQYF. The CDR3, as DNA: TGTGCCAGCAGCTTAGCTCCAGGGCGCACCTACGAGCAGTACTTC. The full variable domain, with the rest looked up from reference TRBV7-9 and TRBJ2-7, is DTGVSQNPRHKITKRGQNVTFRCDPISEHNRLYWYRQTLGQGPEFLTYFQNEAQLEKSRLLSDRFSAERPKGSFSTLEIQRTEQGDSAMYLCASSLAPGRTYEQYFGPGTRLTVT.

The chain couples TRBV6-1 to TRBJ2-3, with 11 positions matching TRBD1. J gave up 4 bases and V 1 base, and 1 base lay outside the gene matches. This CDR3 has 15 residues. Germline V CDR1 and CDR2: MNHNS, SASEGT. The CDR3 DNA reads TGTGCCAGCAGTGAAGGGACAGGGGGCGCAGATACGCAGTATTTT. Translated, it gives CASSEGTGGADTQYF.

This clone was seen just once. The chain combines TRBV29-1 with TRBJ2-7; D call uncertain. Germline CDR1 reads SQVTM; CDR2 reads ANQGSEA. Trimming stripped 4 bases from V and 2 bases from J, with 21 bases between. The CDR3 length is 16 residues. The CDR3 DNA follows: TGCAGCGTTGTTAATCTTGAACGGGTAGAGCCCTACGAGCAGTACTTC. Amino acids: CSVVNLERVEPYEQYF.

This chain links TRBV11-3 with TRBJ2-7, with TRBD2 as a possible D gene (5 bases). The CDR3 totals 13 residues. Trimming took off 1 base at V and 6 bases at J, with 10 bases between the two ends. Germline V gives CDR1 SGHNT, CDR2 YENEEA. Written as DNA, the CDR3 is TGTGCCAGCAGCTTAGGTGGCGGGTTCGAGCAGTACTTC. Translated, it gives CASSLGGGFEQYF.

The chain recombines TRBV4-2 with TRBJ2-1, with 11 bases that match TRBD2. The V segment lost 0 bases and the J segment 2 bases; nucleotides outside the gene matches: 3. CDR1 and CDR2 from the germline V gene are LGHNA and YNFKEQ. This CDR3 has 17 amino acids. This CDR3 is CASSQDTSGSAYNEQFF. CDR3 nucleotide sequence: TGTGCCAGCAGCCAAGATACTAGCGGGAGTGCCTACAATGAGCAGTTCTTC.

This chain connects TRBV9 to TRBJ2-3; 9 nucleotides line up with TRBD2. The CDR3 is 15 amino acids. The germline V gene encodes CDR1 SGDLS and CDR2 YYNGEE. Losses at the gene ends were 4 bases for V and 1 base for J; bases not matched to a gene: 4. The CDR3 region is CASSPAGGRTDTQYF. CDR3 in DNA: TGTGCCAGCAGCCCAGCGGGAGGTCGCACAGATACGCAGTATTTT.

The chain carries TRBV5-6 and TRBJ2-7; 7 bases fit TRBD2. Germline lookup yields CDR1 SGHDT and CDR2 YYEEEE. The CDR3 is 15 residues long. The trim removed 0 bases at V and 0 bases at J, leaving 3 bases unmatched. The CDR3 sequence: CASSLGLADSYEQYF. The CDR3 region has the DNA TGTGCCAGCAGCTTGGGACTAGCCGACTCCTACGAGCAGTACTTC.

V is TRBV28 and J is TRBJ2-7, with 7 bases that match TRBD2. This CDR3 has 13 amino acids. From germline, CDR1 is MDHEN and CDR2 SYDVKM. V gave up 7 bases and J gave up 10 bases; unmatched junction bases: 13. The CDR3 loop reads CASTLAAGGAQYF. CDR3 DNA: TGTGCCAGCACTCTAGCGGCCGGCGGGGCCCAGTACTTC. Full variable domain (outside the CDR3, taken from reference TRBV28 and TRBJ2-7): DVKVTQSSRYLVKRTGEKVFLECVQDMDHENMFWYRQDPGLGLRLIYFSYDVKMKEKGDIPEGYSVSREKKERFSLILESASTNQTSMYLCASTLAAGGAQYFGPGTRLTVT.

The chain is built from TRBV2 and TRBJ1-1; tentatively, D is TRBD1 (5 bases). Trimming removed 7 bases from V and 0 bases from J, with 15 bases in between. This CDR3 has 15 amino acids. From germline, CDR1 is SNHLY and CDR2 FYNNEI. CDR3 region: CASTLRGGMNTEAFF. The CDR3 DNA is TGTGCCAGCACCCTACGGGGGGGTATGAACACTGAAGCTTTCTTT.

The chain joins TRBV6-6 to TRBJ1-3; 7 bases match TRBD1. CDR3 size: 16 residues. After removal of 2 bases from V and 0 bases from J, the junction contained 4 bases not matched to a gene. Germline CDR1 MNHNY, CDR2 SVGAGI (reference sequence). CDR3 in amino acids: CASSYATGVSGNTIYF. In DNA form, the CDR3 reads TGTGCCAGCAGTTACGCAACAGGGGTCTCTGGAAACACCATATATTTT.

The CDR3 reads CASSFGQTYEQYF. DNA for the CDR3: TGCGCCAGCAGCTTTGGGCAGACCTACGAGCAGTACTTC. The chain uses TRBV5-1 and TRBJ2-7; no reliable D call. The germline V and J ends were trimmed by 2 bases and 2 bases, with 8 bases remaining between them. This CDR3 is built from 13 residues. The V gene's germline CDR1 is SGHRS and CDR2 YFSETQ.

Only a few counts were recorded for this clone. The germline gene is not matched at one end of the junction; a read error may be the cause. V is TRBV20-1 and J is TRBJ1-1; 8 nucleotides line up with TRBD1. In germline, CDR1 is DFQATT, CDR2 SNEGSKA (reference sequence). This CDR3 region has 10 residues. The chain's CDR3 is CSALDRGPIF. Here the CDR3 DNA reads TGCAGTGCCCTCGACAGGGGACCGATCTTT.

This clone has only one observation. The chain has TRBV29-1 and TRBJ2-7; 9 bases are a match to TRBD1. Trimming removed 6 bases from V and 1 base from J; junction bases left unmatched: 7. The CDR3 spans 14 residues. Germline values: CDR1 SQVTM, CDR2 ANQGSEA. This CDR3 is CSVGGQGDSYEQYF. The CDR3 bases are TGCAGCGTCGGGGGACAGGGCGATTCCTACGAGCAGTACTTC.

CDR3 loop: CASSQDSGVGETQYF. The CDR3 DNA is TGTGCCAGCAGCCAAGATTCGGGAGTTGGGGAGACCCAGTACTTC. V gene TRBV4-2 combines with J gene TRBJ2-5; a weak D match, TRBD2 (6 bases). V lost 0 bases, J lost 5 bases, and 13 bases lay in between. CDR1 is LGHNA and CDR2 is YNFKEQ in the germline V gene. The length of the CDR3 is 15 residues.

The J gene is TRBJ1-4, the V gene TRBV2; weak D call: TRBD1 (5 bases). Between the trimmed V and J ends, which lost 3 bases and 6 bases, there was a span of 11 bases. There are 14 residues in the CDR3. Germline CDR1 SNHLY, CDR2 FYNNEI. The CDR3 DNA is TGTGCCAGCAGTGATGGCGGGGGATATGAAAAACTGTTTTTT. Residues: CASSDGGGYEKLFF.